This T cell receptor (beta chain) came from a study of T-cell memory formation after mild COVID-19. Across the study: The study found TCR clusters largely donor specific.

The ends were cut back, 0 bases at V and 5 bases at J, with 11 bases in the middle. CDR3 length: 15 residues. Looked up from germline, CDR1 is SGHRS and CDR2 is YFSETQ. In TCRdb, the 5' RACE reads were re-called with MiXCR into one record per CDR3 protein. The data contain under 200,000 distinct CDR3 sequences, around 10% of them singletons. This clonotype was seen more than once but under ten times. Its antigen is undetermined. Study results and caveats: Second-wave clones that peaked on day 37 lacked confirmed SARS-CoV-2 specificity. The study found contracting CD4+ clones mainly in CM and EM and contracting CD8+ clones in EMRA. Pre-infection memory showed some responding clones, and this suggested that cross-reactive memory joined.

The chain joins TRBV5-1 to TRBJ2-2; D remains ambiguous. This sequence was found in a man between 18 and 29 years old who had mild COVID-19 (a few samples of this study predate the infection). Cell type and time point are not known. Sequencing input: PBMCs or a T cell subset sorted from them (not recorded which). CDR3: CASSLVSGDTGELFF. The CDR3 DNA reads as TGCGCCAGCAGCTTGGTATCAGGAGATACCGGGGAGCTGTTTTTT.